This T cell receptor (beta chain) originates from a study of OX40 agonist ivuxolimab in advanced cancers. Study information: Three patients got partial responses; one had hepatocellular carcinoma and two had cutaneous melanoma.

The CDR3 runs 15 residues. Germline CDR1 and CDR2: SEHNR and FQNEAQ (reference sequence). V shed 1 base and J 6 bases; nucleotides not matched to a gene: 8. Data came from immunoSEQ multiplex PCR; TCRdb stores just in-frame clones and leaves some out. In the table there are about 80,000 clones, roughly 90% of which are singletons. Points from the study as a whole: The work left the antigen specificity of expanded peripheral T cells undetermined.

About this clone: Antigen specificity is unknown.

The chain carries TRBV7-9 and TRBJ1-2; 7 bases map to TRBD1. The TCR originated in an adult with an advanced solid tumor such as melanoma, head and neck, liver or kidney cancer. The specimen comprised CD4+ or CD8+ T cells sorted from blood, sampled in a trial of the OX40 agonist ivuxolimab. CDR3 nucleotide sequence: TGTGCCAGCAGCTTAGAAAAGGGGGCGTTAGATGGCTACACCTTC. Translating gives CASSLEKGALDGYTF.